One and the same sample provided the 15 T cell receptor beta chains below, sequenced in a study of CD8 T cells in ankylosing spondylitis. These receptors' targets are unknown. Whole-study findings and limits: About 8 highly homologous variants formed a TCR beta motif that appeared characteristic of ankylosing spondylitis blood.

MiXCR was run by TCRdb on the 5' RACE reads, yielding one entry per CDR3 protein. The table has approximately 140,000 distinct CDR3 sequences, 17% seen once. The sample was blood, either unsorted or a sorted T cell fraction (not recorded which). The receptors originated from a male donor with ankylosing spondylitis.

This clonotype was seen only a few times. This sequence joins TRBV27 and TRBJ2-7, with D uncertain. Germline V gives CDR1 MNHEY, CDR2 SMNVEV (reference sequence). The CDR3 is 14 residues long. V was cut by 2 bases and J by 3 bases, with 11 bases left in between. The CDR3 reads CASSLRWPHYEQYF. As DNA, the CDR3 is TGTGCCAGCAGTTTACGTTGGCCACACTACGAGCAGTACTTC.

Turning to this clonotype: A junction end diverges from the germline sequence, so it may reflect a read error. The V gene is TRBV6-1, the J gene TRBJ2-1; tentative D call: TRBD2 (6 bases). Germline V CDR1 and CDR2: MNHNS, SASEGT. The CDR3 has 16 amino acids. CDR3: CASSEASSGSYNEQFF. CDR3 in DNA: TGTGCCAGCAGCGAAGCAAGTAGCGGTTCCTACAATGAGCAGTTCTTC.

This clonotype has more than one count but fewer than ten. V gene TRBV19 combines with J gene TRBJ1-5; D call uncertain. With 7 bases removed from V and 3 bases from J, the gap between germline ends came to 25 bases. The germline V gene has CDR1 LNHDA and CDR2 SQIVND (reference sequence). This CDR3 region has 18 residues. CDR3 protein: CASTPSGLGLYDNQPQHF. The CDR3 DNA is TGTGCCAGTACCCCATCCGGCTTGGGTCTATATGACAATCAGCCCCAGCATTTT.

V is TRBV5-6 and J is TRBJ2-1; tentative D call: TRBD2 (5 bases). The germline V and J ends were trimmed by 7 bases and 1 base, with 18 bases remaining between them. The CDR3 is 16 residues long. Germline loops: CDR1 SGHDT, CDR2 YYEEEE. In DNA, the CDR3 is TGTGCCAGCTTAACCGGGGTGGAACCTTCCTACAATGAGCAGTTCTTC. Amino acids: CASLTGVEPSYNEQFF.

The V gene is TRBV7-9, the J gene TRBJ2-1; D assignment may be TRBD1 or TRBD2 (5 bases each). Trimming left V 6 bases short and J 10 bases short, with 16 bases between. This CDR3 comprises 13 residues. The germline CDR1 and CDR2 sequences are SEHNR and FQNEAQ (reference sequence). In DNA form, the CDR3 reads TGTGCCAGCAGGCCAGGGACGGCTCTCGAGCAGTTCTTC. The encoded protein is CASRPGTALEQFF.

This clonotype was seen only a few times. The chain carries TRBV20-1 and TRBJ2-2, with TRBD1 matching 8 bases. The CDR3 runs 14 residues. Germline V gene lookup returns CDR1 DFQATT and CDR2 SNEGSKA (reference sequence). V lost 4 bases and J lost 1; bases outside the gene matches: 2. CDR3 nucleotide sequence: TGCAGTGCTATGGGGACAGGGAACACCGGGGAGCTGTTTTTT. It is translated as CSAMGTGNTGELFF.

This clonotype was picked up a small number of times. The CDR3 loop is CASSLGRATEAFF. The CDR3 DNA follows: TGTGCCAGCAGTTTAGGGAGGGCAACTGAAGCTTTCTTT. The rearrangement joins TRBV12-3 or TRBV12-4 to TRBJ1-1; the D is unclear. Trimming stripped 1 base from V and 5 bases from J, with 8 bases between. The CDR3 extends over 13 amino acids.

The chain couples TRBV9 to TRBJ2-1; the match to TRBD2 covers 12 bases. The V and J ends lost 3 bases and 1 base, in that order; junction bases with no gene match: 5. Germline V gene data show CDR1 as SGDLS and CDR2 as YYNGEE. The CDR3 sequence is 17 residues long. Here the CDR3 DNA reads TGTGCCAGCAGCGATCTAGCGGGAGGGAAATCCTACAATGAGCAGTTCTTC. This sequence encodes CASSDLAGGKSYNEQFF.

This clonotype was observed once. The chain carries TRBV27 and TRBJ2-7; D might be TRBD1 or TRBD2, each matching 5 bases. Germline loops: CDR1 MNHEY, CDR2 SMNVEV (reference sequence). V was pared by 2 bases and J by 3 bases, with 14 bases between. This CDR3 region has 15 residues. In nucleotides, the CDR3 is TGTGCCAGCAGTTTAGGGGGTAGCGTGATCTACGAGCAGTACTTC. Encoded protein: CASSLGGSVIYEQYF.

This chain connects TRBV15 to TRBJ2-5, with no clear D. The CDR3 extends over 15 amino acids. Deletions cut 0 bases from V and 2 bases from J, with 10 bases between. CDR1 is LNHNV, CDR2 YYDKDF, per germline (reference sequence). CDR3 nucleotide sequence: TGTGCCACCAGCAGAGAGAGAAACGGGCAAGAGACCCAGTACTTC. Residues: CATSRERNGQETQYF.

This rearrangement joins TRBV7-3 to TRBJ1-2; D is perhaps TRBD1 (5 bases). Germline loops: CDR1 SGHTA, CDR2 FQGTGA. The CDR3 contains 12 residues. V was cut by 5 bases and J by 8 bases, with 12 bases left in between. In DNA, the CDR3 is TGTGCCAGCAGCGACTCAGGGTCCGGCTACACCTTC. It specifies CASSDSGSGYTF.

The chain uses TRBV4-1 and TRBJ1-1; no reliable D call. CDR1 MGHRA and CDR2 YSYEKL come from the germline V gene. The CDR3 spans 15 residues. Trimming stripped 5 bases from V and 6 bases from J, with 19 bases between. Written as DNA, the CDR3 is TGCGCCAGCAGCTATACCGGGAACATAGTAGCTGAAGCTTTCTTT. The encoded protein is CASSYTGNIVAEAFF.

In this sample, this clonotype turned up many times. V gene TRBV20-1 combines with J gene TRBJ1-2, with D possibly matching TRBD1 (5 bases). The V end lost 3 bases, the J end lost 0 bases, and 8 bases lay between the germline ends. Germline assignment: CDR1 DFQATT and CDR2 SNEGSKA (reference sequence). The CDR3 totals 13 residues. CDR3 amino acids: CSARTASNYGYTF. CDR3 nucleotide sequence: TGCAGTGCTAGGACAGCATCTAACTATGGCTACACCTTC.

The chain combines TRBV5-4 with TRBJ2-1; no clear D gene. The V end was cut by 6 bases, the J end by 6 bases, with 13 bases between. This CDR3 region has 13 residues. Germline V lookup: CDR1 SGHNT, CDR2 YYREEE (reference sequence). This chain's CDR3 is CASTNEASNEQFF. The CDR3 nucleotides are TGTGCCAGCACCAACGAAGCAAGCAATGAGCAGTTCTTC.

This clonotype was seen a handful of times. The V and J genes are TRBV27 and TRBJ2-1; TRBD2 agrees at 8 bases. V lost 6 bases and J lost 7; bases outside the gene matches: 8. Germline V gene sequence: CDR1 MNHEY, CDR2 SMNVEV (reference sequence). CDR3 length: 14 amino acids. CDR3 amino acids: CASRTGGPFNEQFF. The DNA for the CDR3 is TGTGCCAGCAGAACGGGAGGGCCGTTTAATGAGCAGTTCTTC.